Listed here are 15 T cell receptor beta chains from one sample, sequenced in a study of technical replicates of blood from a few donors. Measured with immunoSEQ multiplex PCR; TCRdb has only the in-frame clones, and not every one. The sample comprises 65,000 to 90,000 clones, 80% to 90% of which are singletons, and 4.8% rests with the top ten. Sequenced material: PBMCs. The receptors originated from a human donor in good health. Some clones in this sample may be carry-over from other donors' samples.

This clone showed up just a few times. The chain has TRBV21-1 and TRBJ1-1; the D call TRBD1 from the table was never checked on the DNA. TRBV21-1 is a recognized pseudogene. The CDR3 sequence is 14 residues long. The CDR3 sequence is CASSKKQPNTEAFF. CDR3 sequence (DNA): TGTGCCAGCAGCAAGAAACAGCCGAACACTGAAGCTTTCTTT.

V gene TRBV7-9 combines with J gene TRBJ2-7; tentatively, D is TRBD1 (5 bases). Germline CDR1 reads SEHNR; CDR2 reads FQNEAQ (reference sequence). The V end was cut by 7 bases, the J end by 6 bases, with 13 bases between. This CDR3 has 12 residues. CDR3 amino acids: CASTPGWGEQYF. The CDR3 region has the DNA TGTGCCAGCACTCCAGGGTGGGGCGAGCAGTACTTC. The complete variable domain, with remaining parts taken from reference TRBV7-9 and TRBJ2-7, reads DTGVSQNPRHKITKRGQNVTFRCDPISEHNRLYWYRQTLGQGPEFLTYFQNEAQLEKSRLLSDRFSAERPKGSFSTLEIQRTEQGDSAMYLCASTPGWGEQYFGPGTRLTVT.

The V call is TRBV2, the J call TRBJ2-2; D possibly corresponds to TRBD2 (6 bases). Trimming took 3 bases from V and 7 from J, leaving 21 bases between them. CDR3 length: 17 amino acids. Germline V gene sequence: CDR1 SNHLY, CDR2 FYNNEI. CDR3 sequence: CASSDSAGSDHGGELFF. DNA for the CDR3: TGTGCCAGCAGTGATAGCGCCGGGAGCGACCACGGCGGGGAGCTGTTTTTT.

The J gene is TRBJ1-2, the V gene TRBV5-6; D remains unclear. From germline, CDR1 is SGHDT and CDR2 YYEEEE. Trimming took 4 bases from V and 6 from J, leaving 10 bases between them. The CDR3 sequence is 12 residues long. Written as DNA, the CDR3 is TGTGCCAGCAGCGGAGCGCAGCATGGCTACACCTTC. As protein: CASSGAQHGYTF.

The chain carries TRBV5-4 and TRBJ2-1; D is possibly TRBD1 (6 bases). This CDR3 comprises 15 residues. The V end was cut by 3 bases, the J end by 3 bases, with 13 bases between. Germline V CDR1 and CDR2: SGHNT, YYREEE (reference sequence). The CDR3 sequence: CASSSPGQLYNEQFF. In DNA form, the CDR3 reads TGTGCCAGCAGCTCCCCTGGACAGCTCTACAATGAGCAGTTCTTC.

The chain joins TRBV13 to TRBJ2-1; TRBD1 matches 7 bases. Trimming cost V 6 bases and J 1 base; bases outside gene matches: 3. Germline CDR1 is PRHDT and CDR2 is FYEKMQ (reference sequence). The CDR3 runs to 14 residues. The CDR3 bases are TGTGCCAGCAGGGACAGGTCTTCCTACAATGAGCAGTTCTTC. This gives the protein CASRDRSSYNEQFF.

The V gene is TRBV7-2, the J gene TRBJ2-7; D is perhaps TRBD1 (6 bases). V shed 4 bases and J shed 7 bases, with 11 bases lying between them. The germline V gene has CDR1 SGHTA and CDR2 FQGNSA. This CDR3 has 12 amino acids. The CDR3 sequence is CASSSQGNEQYF. CDR3 DNA sequence: TGTGCCAGCAGCTCCCAGGGGAATGAGCAGTACTTC.

V and J are TRBV5-6 and TRBJ1-2; maybe TRBD1 (5 bases). The germline gives CDR1 SGHDT, CDR2 YYEEEE. This CDR3 comprises 16 residues. V was cut by 0 bases and J by 4 bases, with 16 bases left in between. The CDR3 coding sequence is TGTGCCAGCAGCTTGGAACAGGCCTCCTTTTCCTATGGCTACACCTTC. It yields the protein CASSLEQASFSYGYTF.

This clone was counted only a few times. The rearrangement links TRBV4-2 to TRBJ1-6; TRBD1 agrees at 10 bases. The CDR3 length is 16 residues. The V segment lost 1 base and the J segment 5 bases; nucleotides outside the gene matches: 2. Germline V gene data show CDR1 as LGHNA and CDR2 as YNFKEQ. The DNA of the CDR3 is TGTGCCAGCAGCCAAGCGGGACAGGGGAATAATTCACCCCTCCACTTT. It codes for CASSQAGQGNNSPLHF.

This chain uses TRBV7-6 with TRBJ2-1, with unresolved D. The ends were cut back, 5 bases at V and 3 bases at J, with 11 bases in the middle. Germline loops: CDR1 SGHVS, CDR2 FNYEAQ. The CDR3 runs to 14 residues. CDR3 sequence reads: CASSPRPGYNEQFF. The CDR3 DNA follows: TGTGCCAGCAGCCCCAGACCGGGCTACAATGAGCAGTTCTTC.

This chain links TRBV6-6 with TRBJ2-1; unclear D gene. The CDR3 runs to 13 residues. The V and J ends lost 2 bases and 3 bases respectively, with 5 bases between them. Germline CDR1 is MNHNY and CDR2 is SVGAGI (reference sequence). CDR3 amino acids: CASSYTSYNEQFF. In DNA form, the CDR3 reads TGTGCCAGCAGTTACACCAGCTACAATGAGCAGTTCTTC.

This clone was counted only a few times. The genes are TRBV30 and TRBJ1-1; D remains ambiguous. Germline-derived CDR1 and CDR2 are GTSNPN and SVGIG (reference sequence). The CDR3 extends over 14 amino acids. V shed 3 bases and J shed 1 base, with 12 bases lying between them. The DNA of the CDR3 is TGTGCCTGGAGCCTAGGACTGAAGAACACTGAAGCTTTCTTT. Encoded protein: CAWSLGLKNTEAFF.

The rearrangement joins TRBV2 to TRBJ1-6, with TRBD1 as a possible D gene (5 bases). Germline assignment: CDR1 SNHLY and CDR2 FYNNEI. V was cut by 3 bases and J by 6 bases, with 21 bases left in between. This CDR3 comprises 18 residues. Here the CDR3 DNA reads TGTGCCAGCAGTGATTTTCCTTATCTGCAGGGTCTTAATTCACCCCTCCACTTT. Encoded protein: CASSDFPYLQGLNSPLHF.

This clone was recorded a few times. This chain connects TRBV6-5 to TRBJ1-1; 7 positions match TRBD1. V shed 6 bases, J shed 5 bases, and the junction held 3 bases outside the gene matches. The CDR3 runs 12 residues. Germline V gives CDR1 MNHEY, CDR2 SVGAGI. CDR3 DNA sequence: TGTGCCAGCAGCCAACAGGGGACTGAAGCTTTCTTT. It is translated as CASSQQGTEAFF.

For the CDR3, the DNA is TGCAGCGCCAAAGGATCAGCGCATAACGAGCAGTACTTC. Translating it yields CSAKGSAHNEQYF. The chain employs TRBV29-1 and TRBJ2-7; D gene unclear. The CDR3 is made up of 13 amino acids. V was cut by 7 bases and J by 5 bases, with 18 bases left in between. The V gene's germline CDR1 is SQVTM and CDR2 ANQGSEA.